A single T cell receptor beta chain is shown here with its context. Antigen unknown. These data belong to a study of identical twins. Study outcomes and limitations: Excess sharing by twins proved weaker in beta out-of-frame sequences. Models underestimated out-of-frame TCR alpha sharing in monozygotic twins.

TCRdb itself ran the 5' RACE reads through MiXCR, one entry per CDR3 protein. The sample comprises some 300,000 distinct CDR3 sequences, roughly an eighth of which are singletons, and 7.2% rests with the top ten. This CDR3 contains 11 residues. Trimming shortened V by 6 bases and J by 2 bases, and 6 bases separated the two germline ends. The germline V gene has CDR1 DFQATT and CDR2 SNEGSKA (reference sequence). These data also featured in a second study, about yellow fever vaccine responses in identical twins.

The sequence was obtained from a woman aged 18 to 35 in good health. The chain couples TRBV20-1 to TRBJ2-3; D not certain. Sequencing was performed on CD8+ T cells sorted from blood. CDR3 nucleotide sequence: TGCAGTGCGGCTTACACAGATACGCAGTATTTT. It translates to CSAAYTDTQYF.